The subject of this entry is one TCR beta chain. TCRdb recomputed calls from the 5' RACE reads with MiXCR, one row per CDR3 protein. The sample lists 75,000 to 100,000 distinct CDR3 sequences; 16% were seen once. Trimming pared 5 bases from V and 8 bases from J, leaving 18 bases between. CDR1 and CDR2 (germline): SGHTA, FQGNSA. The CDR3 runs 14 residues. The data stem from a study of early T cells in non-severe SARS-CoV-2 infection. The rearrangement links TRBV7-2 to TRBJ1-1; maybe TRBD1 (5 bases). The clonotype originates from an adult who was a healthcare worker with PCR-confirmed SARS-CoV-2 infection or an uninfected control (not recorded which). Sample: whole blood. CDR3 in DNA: TGTGCCAGCAGCCCTGTGACAGCCGCGGCCGAAGCTTTCTTT. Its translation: CASSPVTAAAEAFF.